This entry is about one T cell receptor (beta chain). In the authors' workflow: Researchers report that nucleated cell counts were estimated from reference gene primer amplification. Data came from immunoSEQ multiplex PCR; TCRdb stores just in-frame clones and leaves some out. V, J and clone size reflect that table, while D and trimming were determined from the DNA. The data contain approximately 170,000 clones, 84% of them singletons. This sample was taken from a study of blood T cell repertoires in COVID-19. At the level of the study: Specimens from acute and convalescent COVID-19 originated in the United States, Italy and Spain. Sources were T cells, B-cell-depleted T cells, or PBMCs; the material itself was cDNA or gDNA.

The CDR3 runs to 16 residues. The V segment lost 5 bases and the J segment 4 bases; nucleotides outside the gene matches: 5. The germline V gene has CDR1 SEHNR and CDR2 FQNEAQ (reference sequence). The receptor's source is a man aged 35-49 years who had recovered from COVID-19. Sequencing used peripheral blood. The chain recombines TRBV7-9 with TRBJ2-7; 16 bases line up with TRBD2. The CDR3 coding sequence is TGTGCCAGCAGCCCCGGGACTAGCGGGAGGGAGTACGAGCAGTACTTC. Translating gives CASSPGTSGREYEQYF.